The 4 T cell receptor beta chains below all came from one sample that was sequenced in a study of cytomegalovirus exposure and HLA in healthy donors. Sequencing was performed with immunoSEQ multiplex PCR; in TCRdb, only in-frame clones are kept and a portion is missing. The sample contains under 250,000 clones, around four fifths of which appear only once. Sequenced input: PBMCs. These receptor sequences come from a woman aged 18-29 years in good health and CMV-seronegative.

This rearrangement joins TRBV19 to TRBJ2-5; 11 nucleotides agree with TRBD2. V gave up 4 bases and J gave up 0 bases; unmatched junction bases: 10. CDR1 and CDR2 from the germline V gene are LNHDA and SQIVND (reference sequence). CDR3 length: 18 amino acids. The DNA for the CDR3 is TGTGCCAGTAGTAGGGGTCTAGCGGGGGGCCTAGACCAAGAGACCCAGTACTTC. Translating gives CASSRGLAGGLDQETQYF.

The CDR3: CASSLATGPLAKNIQYF. CDR3 coding DNA: TGCGCCAGCAGCCTAGCAACAGGGCCGCTAGCCAAAAACATTCAGTACTTC. V and J are TRBV5-1 and TRBJ2-4, with D perhaps matching TRBD1 (6 bases). V was cut by 4 bases and J by 0 bases, with 17 bases left in between. This CDR3 spans 17 amino acids. The germline V gene has CDR1 SGHRS and CDR2 YFSETQ.

For the CDR3, the DNA is TGTGCCTGGACCGGCAGGGGGGAAAATGAAAAACTGTTTTTT. Translating gives CAWTGRGENEKLFF. The chain recombines TRBV30 with TRBJ1-4; 7 nucleotides align to TRBD1. The junction had 7 bases not matched to a gene; V was cut back by 4 bases and J by 5 bases. This CDR3 is 14 amino acids long. The germline gives CDR1 GTSNPN, CDR2 SVGIG (reference sequence).

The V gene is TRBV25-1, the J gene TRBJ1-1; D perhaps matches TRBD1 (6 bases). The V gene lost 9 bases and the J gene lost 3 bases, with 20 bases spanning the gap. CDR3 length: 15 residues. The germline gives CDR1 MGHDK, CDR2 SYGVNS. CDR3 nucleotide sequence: TGTGCCAGTTCACAGGCGGGGGCAGAGGACACTGAAGCTTTCTTT. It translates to CASSQAGAEDTEAFF.